Below, one T cell receptor (beta chain) is given with its context. Its antigen is not identified. This sample is drawn from a study of T cell responses to AZD1222 COVID-19 vaccine. Background on the study: Combined were second doses at about 4 or about 12 weeks.

Some clones are missing from TCRdb's copy, which holds only in-frame ones; the method was immunoSEQ multiplex PCR. The sample includes about 150,000 clones, 88% of them seen just once. The V end lost 5 bases, the J end lost 9 bases, and 17 bases lay between the germline ends. The germline gives CDR1 LNHDA, CDR2 SQIVND (reference sequence). The CDR3 is 14 residues long. Study-wide results and limits: Most donors were white British, females outnumbered males, and clonal diversity was possibly underestimated. Recipients of two AZD1222 doses showed rising Spike-specific TCR breadth and depth.

V and J are TRBV19 and TRBJ2-1, with D perhaps matching TRBD1 (6 bases). The sample was peripheral blood, taken on day 0 of AZD1222 vaccination. The origin of this receptor is an adult in good health. The CDR3 coding sequence is TGTGCCAGTAGTTGGTCGGCAGGGGAGTTTGAGCAGTTCTTC. Translation: CASSWSAGEFEQFF.